A single sample gave rise to the 11 T cell receptor beta chains below, sequenced in a study of beta chain features in type 1 diabetes. The isolated RNA, all of it, was reverse transcribed, so expressed TCRB transcripts were what got sequenced. Data came from immunoSEQ multiplex PCR; TCRdb stores just in-frame clones and leaves some out. The sample includes under 900,000 clones, roughly 16% seen only once; the top ten take 0.023%. Input material: naive CD4+ T cells from blood. The receptors here all came from a woman aged 18-29 years in good health.

The CDR3 is CASSLALRSTDTQYF. As DNA, the CDR3 is TGTGCCAGCAGCTTGGCCTTGAGGAGCACAGATACGCAGTATTTT. The chain links TRBV5-4 to TRBJ2-3; D call uncertain. Per germline, CDR1 SGHNT and CDR2 YYREEE (reference sequence). Trimming pared 0 bases from V and 0 bases from J, leaving 8 bases between. The CDR3 extends over 15 amino acids.

The J gene is TRBJ1-2, the V gene TRBV19; TRBD1 is a possible D gene (6 bases). Germline CDR1 is LNHDA and CDR2 is SQIVND (reference sequence). V was cut by 5 bases and J by 7 bases, with 14 bases left in between. The CDR3 runs to 13 residues. This CDR3 reads CASSGSRGSGYTF. In DNA form, the CDR3 reads TGTGCCAGTAGTGGTAGCAGGGGAAGTGGCTACACCTTC.

DNA for the CDR3: TGTGCCAGCAGTCTTGACAGGGCCCACCCCTACGAGCAGTACTTC. It translates to CASSLDRAHPYEQYF. The V gene is TRBV27, the J gene TRBJ2-7; the match to TRBD1 covers 7 bases. Trimming at V came to 5 bases and at J to 2 bases, leaving 9 bases not matched to a gene. Per germline, CDR1 MNHEY and CDR2 SMNVEV (reference sequence). This CDR3 spans 15 amino acids.

The sample holds a few counts of this clone. V is TRBV4-3 and J is TRBJ1-3; perhaps TRBD1 as D (5 bases). The germline V gene encodes CDR1 LGHNA and CDR2 YSLEER. This CDR3 contains 15 residues. V gave up 1 base and J gave up 1 base, with 8 bases separating them. CDR3 sequence reads: CASSQAGDSGNTIYF. As DNA, the CDR3 is TGCGCCAGCAGCCAAGCGGGGGATTCTGGAAACACCATATATTTT.

This clone has more than one count but fewer than ten. V is TRBV25-1 and J is TRBJ2-7; TRBD1 is a possible D gene (6 bases). CDR3 length: 14 residues. Trimming left V 3 bases short and J 6 bases short, with 15 bases between. Germline values: CDR1 MGHDK, CDR2 SYGVNS. In DNA form, the CDR3 reads TGTGCCAGCAGTGATCCAGGGGATTTTGGCGAGCAGTACTTC. It encodes CASSDPGDFGEQYF.

This clone was counted only a few times. The chain links TRBV7-2 to TRBJ2-6; weak D call: TRBD1 (6 bases). The CDR3 has 15 residues. Trimming stripped 2 bases from V and 2 bases from J, with 7 bases between. Per the germline V gene, CDR1 is SGHTA and CDR2 is FQGNSA. In nucleotides, the CDR3 is TGTGCCAGCAGCTTACAGGGGACTGGGGCCAACGTCCTGACTTTC. Protein product: CASSLQGTGANVLTF.

This clone has more than one count but fewer than ten. The chain links TRBV7-9 to TRBJ2-5; a weak D match, TRBD2 (5 bases). Germline V gives CDR1 SEHNR, CDR2 FQNEAQ (reference sequence). The CDR3 contains 12 residues. The germline V and J ends were trimmed by 6 bases and 7 bases, with 12 bases remaining between them. The CDR3 bases are TGTGCCAGCAGTCACCCCCGGGGGACCCAGTACTTC. It specifies CASSHPRGTQYF.

This clone came up a few times. The chain is built from TRBV18 and TRBJ2-1, with a weak D call TRBD2 (6 bases). V lost 8 bases and J lost 7, with 24 bases in between. Germline V gene data show CDR1 as KGHSH and CDR2 as LQKENI. This CDR3 spans 16 amino acids. The CDR3: CASPRVGGARRNEQFF. The DNA for the CDR3 is TGTGCCAGCCCCCGGGTTGGAGGGGCTAGGCGAAATGAGCAGTTCTTC.

This clone turned up a few times. The chain has TRBV7-2 and TRBJ2-1; 7 bases agree with TRBD2. From germline, CDR1 is SGHTA and CDR2 FQGNSA. The CDR3 consists of 19 residues. After removal of 5 bases from V and 0 bases from J, the junction contained 16 bases not matched to a gene. CDR3 in amino acids: CASSPSRLAEPSSYNEQFF. CDR3 DNA sequence: TGTGCCAGCAGCCCCTCACGGCTAGCGGAACCGAGCTCCTACAATGAGCAGTTCTTC.

As to this clone: At one end, the junction sequence differs from germline, possibly due to a read error. V and J are TRBV2 and TRBJ2-3, with TRBD2 matching 10 bases. Germline CDR1 reads SNHLY; CDR2 reads FYNNEI. The CDR3 spans 15 residues. The CDR3: CASTARTSGSDTQYF. CDR3 nucleotides: TGTGCGAGCACGGCCCGGACTAGCGGCTCAGATACGCAGTATTTT. The complete variable domain, with remaining parts taken from reference TRBV2 and TRBJ2-3, reads EPEVTQTPSHQVTQMGQEVILRCVPISNHLYFYWYRQILGQKVEFLVSFYNNEISEKSEIFDDQFSVERPDGSNFTLKIRSTKLEDSAMYFCASTARTSGSDTQYFGPGTRLTVL.

J is TRBJ2-5 and V is TRBV19, with D possibly TRBD1 on 5 matching bases. The CDR3 loop spans 13 amino acids. V was trimmed by 4 bases and J by 2 bases, leaving 8 bases between them. The germline CDR1 and CDR2 sequences are LNHDA and SQIVND (reference sequence). CDR3 sequence reads: CASSRQRQETQYF. The CDR3, as DNA: TGTGCCAGTAGTAGACAGAGACAAGAGACCCAGTACTTC.